One and the same sample provided the 29 T cell receptor beta chains below, sequenced in a study of vaccination and CD4 T cells after COVID-19. Treatment: roughly nine-day PBMC culture with coronavirus spike peptide pools or control peptides (ViraFEST assay). CD4+ T cells that came from the unexposed donor were collected before the COVID-19 pandemic (2011-2018). Their recognized antigens are unknown. The Oncomine TCR Beta short-read assay was applied to DNA of cultured CD4+ T cells. The authors extracted genomic DNA from cultured CD4+ T cells. Via MiXCR, TCRdb re-called the PCR reads, giving one row per CDR3 protein. The table shows around 10,000 distinct CDR3 sequences, with about 35% occurring only once. Sequenced input: CD4+ T cells from blood, cultured in vitro. The receptors shown here come from a human donor in good health.

This clonotype occurred a few times. V usage is TRBV6-4 and J usage is TRBJ2-1; 7 bases are a match to TRBD2. The germline gives CDR1 MRHNA, CDR2 SNTAGT. CDR3 length equals 16 residues. Trimming took 3 bases from V and 4 from J; bases not matched to a gene: 9. The CDR3 loop reads CASSEGVGGPYNEQFF. The CDR3 nucleotides read TGTGCCAGCAGTGAAGGAGTGGGAGGGCCTTACAATGAGCAGTTCTTC.

The CDR3: CAISESSGWVNYGYTF. The CDR3, as DNA: TGTGCCATCAGTGAGTCCAGCGGGTGGGTTAACTATGGCTACACCTTC. The J gene is TRBJ1-2, the V gene TRBV10-3, with no clear D. V was cut by 0 bases and J by 1 base, with 12 bases left in between. CDR3 size: 16 residues. Germline V lookup: CDR1 ENHRY, CDR2 SYGVKD.

V is TRBV28 and J is TRBJ2-6, with D possibly matching TRBD1 (6 bases). The V end was cut by 7 bases, the J end by 2 bases, with 6 bases between. The CDR3 contains 13 residues. The germline CDR1 and CDR2 sequences are MDHEN and SYDVKM. The CDR3 region has the DNA TGTGCCAGCACAGGGGCTGGGGCCAACGTCCTGACTTTC. Its protein is CASTGAGANVLTF. Supplemented by reference TRBV28 and TRBJ2-6, the full variable domain reads DVKVTQSSRYLVKRTGEKVFLECVQDMDHENMFWYRQDPGLGLRLIYFSYDVKMKEKGDIPEGYSVSREKKERFSLILESASTNQTSMYLCASTGAGANVLTFGAGSRLTVL.

This clonotype has more than one count but fewer than ten. The CDR3 spells CSASGAEPFQETQYF. The CDR3 DNA sequence: TGCAGTGCTAGCGGTGCGGAGCCTTTCCAAGAGACCCAGTACTTC. The V and J genes are TRBV20-1 and TRBJ2-5; no firm D call. This CDR3 region has 15 residues. With 3 bases removed from V and 1 base from J, the gap between germline ends came to 15 bases. CDR1 DFQATT and CDR2 SNEGSKA come from the germline V gene (reference sequence).

This clonotype was recorded a few times. V usage is TRBV24-1 and J usage is TRBJ1-1, with 7 bases identical to TRBD1. CDR3 length equals 13 residues. The germline gives CDR1 KGHDR, CDR2 SFDVKD. V trimming: 7 bases; J trimming: 0 bases; junction bases outside the gene matches: 1. This CDR3 is CATSQGVNTEAFF. The CDR3 DNA reads as TGTGCCACCAGCCAGGGGGTGAACACTGAAGCTTTCTTT.

V gene TRBV7-9 combines with J gene TRBJ1-2; TRBD1 agrees at 8 bases. Germline V gene data show CDR1 as SEHNR and CDR2 as FQNEAQ (reference sequence). V gave up 5 bases and J gave up 3 bases; unmatched junction bases: 8. CDR3 length: 15 residues. The CDR3 region is CASSRDRKDHYGYTF. As DNA, the CDR3 is TGTGCCAGCAGCCGGGACAGGAAGGACCACTATGGCTACACCTTC. The variable domain in full, completed from reference TRBV7-9 and TRBJ1-2, reads DTGVSQNPRHKITKRGQNVTFRCDPISEHNRLYWYRQTLGQGPEFLTYFQNEAQLEKSRLLSDRFSAERPKGSFSTLEIQRTEQGDSAMYLCASSRDRKDHYGYTFGSGTRLTVV.

V and J are TRBV20-1 and TRBJ1-5; D ambiguous. The CDR3 is made up of 12 amino acids. V was cut by 4 bases and J by 7 bases, with 11 bases left in between. Germline CDR1 DFQATT, CDR2 SNEGSKA (reference sequence). CDR3 in amino acids: CSAKGPGQPQHF. The CDR3 nucleotides read TGCAGTGCTAAAGGTCCTGGGCAGCCCCAGCATTTT.

This clonotype was observed a few times. The rearrangement joins TRBV20-1 to TRBJ2-7; 15 nucleotides line up with TRBD2. CDR3 length equals 16 residues. Germline-derived CDR1 and CDR2 are DFQATT and SNEGSKA (reference sequence). The V gene end was trimmed by 6 bases and the J gene end by 0 bases; junction bases not matched to a gene: 6. Here the CDR3 DNA reads TGCAGTGCCGCCGGGACTAGCGGGAGGACCTCCTACGAGCAGTACTTC. Translated: CSAAGTSGRTSYEQYF.

This clonotype is large within its sample. The chain recombines TRBV27 with TRBJ1-1, with 9 bases that match TRBD1. After removal of 8 bases from V and 1 base from J, the junction contained 8 bases not matched to a gene. Germline V lookup: CDR1 MNHEY, CDR2 SMNVEV (reference sequence). The CDR3 loop spans 15 amino acids. The CDR3 sequence: CASGRWDRANTEAFF. The DNA of the CDR3 is TGTGCCAGCGGAAGATGGGACAGGGCGAACACTGAAGCTTTCTTT.

The J gene is TRBJ2-5, the V gene TRBV20-1; 8 nucleotides line up with TRBD2. The CDR3 loop spans 16 amino acids. Germline V gene sequence: CDR1 DFQATT, CDR2 SNEGSKA (reference sequence). V was pared by 6 bases and J by 5 bases, with 17 bases of the junction left unmatched. The CDR3 protein is CSAQHPGGGGQETQYF. The CDR3 nucleotides are TGCAGTGCCCAGCACCCCGGGGGGGGAGGCCAGGAGACCCAGTACTTC.

This clonotype was seen a handful of times. The chain has TRBV6-2 or TRBV6-3 and TRBJ2-2; D unresolved. Trimming left V 7 bases short and J 5 bases short, with 8 bases between. Germline loops: CDR1 MNHEY, CDR2 SVGEGT. The CDR3 contains 12 residues. In DNA form, the CDR3 reads TGTGCCAGCACCGTGAGAACCGGGGAGCTGTTTTTT. Protein: CASTVRTGELFF.

This chain links TRBV24-1 with TRBJ2-7; TRBD2 matches 14 bases. There are 15 residues in the CDR3. CDR1 is KGHDR and CDR2 is SFDVKD in the germline V gene. J was trimmed by 9 bases and V by 4 bases; bases with no gene match: 7. The DNA for the CDR3 is TGTGCCACCAGTGACTCGGGACTAGCGGGAGTAGGGCAGTACTTC. It specifies CATSDSGLAGVGQYF.

V and J are TRBV30 and TRBJ1-6; D gene unclear. V lost 1 base and J 13 bases, leaving 14 bases between the germline ends. Looked up from germline, CDR1 is GTSNPN and CDR2 is SVGIG (reference sequence). The CDR3 is 13 residues long. The CDR3 DNA follows: TGTGCCTGGAGTGCGGGCCCGCAGTGGCCCCTCCACTTT. Translated: CAWSAGPQWPLHF.

Written as DNA, the CDR3 is TGTGCCAGCAGCCAAACAGGGAACGGCTATGGCTACACCTTC. Its protein product is CASSQTGNGYGYTF. The gene calls are TRBV28 and TRBJ1-2; tentatively, D is TRBD1 (6 bases). V was pared by 6 bases and J by 4 bases, with 15 bases between. Looked up from germline, CDR1 is MDHEN and CDR2 is SYDVKM. This CDR3 comprises 14 residues.

The rearrangement uses TRBV12-3 or TRBV12-4 and TRBJ1-5, with 8 bases lining up with TRBD1. CDR3 length equals 14 residues. Trimming cost V 5 bases and J 6 bases; bases outside gene matches: 6. In DNA, the CDR3 is TGTGCCAGCAGTCTCACAGGGGGTGCTCAGCCCCAGCATTTT. Its translation is CASSLTGGAQPQHF.

V and J are TRBV7-3 and TRBJ1-3, with D unclear. The germline CDR1 and CDR2 sequences are SGHTA and FQGTGA. This CDR3 region has 13 residues. V dropped 3 bases and J dropped 2 bases, with 5 bases sitting between them. CDR3 bases: TGTGCCAGCAGCTTGTATGCTGGAAACACCATATATTTT. Translated, it gives CASSLYAGNTIYF.

The chain has TRBV11-1 and TRBJ2-5, with 11 nucleotides matching TRBD2. The V and J ends lost 3 bases and 6 bases, in that order; junction bases with no gene match: 6. The germline V gene has CDR1 SGHAT and CDR2 FQDESV (reference sequence). The CDR3 runs to 15 residues. The CDR3 region has the DNA TGTGCCAGCAGCTTCACTAGCGGGAGTGGGAAGACCCAGTACTTC. The encoded protein is CASSFTSGSGKTQYF.

This sequence joins TRBV20-1 and TRBJ2-1, with 8 bases identical to TRBD2. In germline, CDR1 is DFQATT, CDR2 SNEGSKA (reference sequence). The CDR3 contains 14 residues. Trimming took 3 bases from V and 5 from J; bases not matched to a gene: 6. The CDR3 DNA sequence: TGCAGTGCTAGTATAGCGGGGTTAAACAATGAGCAGTTCTTC. It translates to CSASIAGLNNEQFF.

V is TRBV2 and J is TRBJ2-4; 9 bases fit TRBD1. The ends lost 7 bases at V and 6 bases at J; junction bases unmatched: 1. The CDR3 extends over 12 amino acids. The germline CDR1 and CDR2 sequences are SNHLY and FYNNEI. The CDR3 nucleotides are TGTGCCAGCAAGGACAGGGGAAACATTCAGTACTTC. This gives the protein CASKDRGNIQYF.

This clonotype was detected only once. The rearrangement joins TRBV18 to TRBJ1-5; 7 positions agree with TRBD1. CDR1 and CDR2 (germline): KGHSH, LQKENI. The trim removed 6 bases at V and 5 bases at J, leaving 4 bases unmatched. CDR3 size: 13 residues. This CDR3 is CASSTGVDQPQHF. The DNA of the CDR3 is TGTGCCAGCTCCACAGGGGTTGATCAGCCCCAGCATTTT. The entire variable domain, with the rest obtained from reference TRBV18 and TRBJ1-5, is as follows: NAGVMQNPRHLVRRRGQEARLRCSPMKGHSHVYWYRQLPEEGLKFMVYLQKENIIDESGMPKERFSAEFPKEGPSILRIQQVVRGDSAAYFCASSTGVDQPQHFGDGTRLSIL.

The sample holds a few counts of this clonotype. This chain links TRBV4-2 with TRBJ1-6, with D unresolved. The V gene lost 0 bases and the J gene lost 9 bases, with 18 bases spanning the gap. Germline V gives CDR1 LGHNA, CDR2 YNFKEQ. The CDR3 is made up of 17 amino acids. CDR3 in amino acids: CASSQDPRAGEGSPLHF. DNA of the CDR3: TGTGCCAGCAGCCAAGATCCCCGGGCCGGGGAAGGTTCACCCCTCCACTTT.

This clonotype was seen a handful of times. The chain links TRBV23-1 to TRBJ1-5; 10 positions match TRBD1. TRBV23-1 is placed among ORFs of uncertain function. The CDR3 is 18 residues long. Losses at the gene ends were 2 bases for V and 0 bases for J; bases not matched to a gene: 7. The CDR3 DNA reads as TGCGCCAGCAGTCAAGCCGACAGGGGGCGGGTTAGCAATCAGCCCCAGCATTTT. The encoded protein is CASSQADRGRVSNQPQHF.

This chain joins TRBV30 and TRBJ1-6, with D maybe TRBD1 (6 bases). The CDR3 sequence is 12 residues long. V lost 5 bases to trimming and J lost 9 bases, with 11 bases between them. Germline V gives CDR1 GTSNPN, CDR2 SVGIG (reference sequence). CDR3 protein: CAWGGLGSPLHF. The DNA of the CDR3 is TGTGCCTGGGGGGGCCTAGGTTCACCCCTCCACTTT.

The V call is TRBV7-3, the J call TRBJ2-1, with TRBD1 matching over 9 bases. V lost 7 bases, J lost 8 bases, and 3 bases stayed unmatched. There are 12 residues in the CDR3. Germline assignment: CDR1 SGHTA and CDR2 FQGTGA. CDR3 nucleotide sequence: TGTGCCAGCAAGGGACAGGGCCATGAGCAGTTCTTC. Translating it yields CASKGQGHEQFF.

The rearrangement uses TRBV20-1 and TRBJ1-1; perhaps TRBD1 as D (5 bases). The germline CDR1 and CDR2 sequences are DFQATT and SNEGSKA (reference sequence). The length of the CDR3 is 14 residues. The ends were cut back, 4 bases at V and 4 bases at J, with 16 bases in the middle. Written as DNA, the CDR3 is TGCAGTGCTACCGGGGGGGGAGGAGGCACTGAAGCTTTCTTT. Translated, it gives CSATGGGGGTEAFF.

This sequence joins TRBV18 and TRBJ2-7; 8 bases are shared with TRBD1. Trimming cost V 6 bases and J 6 bases; bases outside gene matches: 4. The CDR3 has 12 residues. Germline lookup yields CDR1 KGHSH and CDR2 LQKENI. Here the CDR3 DNA reads TGTGCCAGCTCGGCGGACAGGGTCGAGCAGTACTTC. Protein sequence: CASSADRVEQYF.

This clonotype showed up just a few times. The rearrangement uses TRBV20-1 and TRBJ1-3, with a possible D match to TRBD1 (5 bases). Germline loops: CDR1 DFQATT, CDR2 SNEGSKA (reference sequence). The CDR3 is 13 amino acids. V was pared by 6 bases and J by 4 bases, with 13 bases between. CDR3 sequence reads: CSALRGDGNTIYF. The CDR3 nucleotides read TGCAGTGCCCTTAGAGGGGACGGAAACACCATATATTTT.

V is TRBV2 and J is TRBJ1-1; D not resolved. Germline CDR1 is SNHLY and CDR2 is FYNNEI. CDR3 size: 13 residues. Between the trimmed V and J ends, which lost 4 bases and 1 base, there was a span of 7 bases. The CDR3 coding sequence is TGTGCCAGCAGTGCAGGCCGGAACACTGAAGCTTTCTTT. Its protein product is CASSAGRNTEAFF. The whole variable domain, remainder taken from reference TRBV2 and TRBJ1-1, is EPEVTQTPSHQVTQMGQEVILRCVPISNHLYFYWYRQILGQKVEFLVSFYNNEISEKSEIFDDQFSVERPDGSNFTLKIRSTKLEDSAMYFCASSAGRNTEAFFGQGTRLTVV.

This clonotype qualifies as medium-sized. The chain couples TRBV7-2 to TRBJ1-2; weak D call: TRBD1 (6 bases). The CDR3 has 16 amino acids. Germline V gene lookup returns CDR1 SGHTA and CDR2 FQGNSA. The V end lost 8 bases, the J end lost 2 bases, and 21 bases lay between the germline ends. The CDR3 spells CASSLDGGGTNYGYTF. The CDR3 coding sequence is TGTGCCAGCTCGCTAGATGGGGGGGGCACCAACTATGGCTACACCTTC.